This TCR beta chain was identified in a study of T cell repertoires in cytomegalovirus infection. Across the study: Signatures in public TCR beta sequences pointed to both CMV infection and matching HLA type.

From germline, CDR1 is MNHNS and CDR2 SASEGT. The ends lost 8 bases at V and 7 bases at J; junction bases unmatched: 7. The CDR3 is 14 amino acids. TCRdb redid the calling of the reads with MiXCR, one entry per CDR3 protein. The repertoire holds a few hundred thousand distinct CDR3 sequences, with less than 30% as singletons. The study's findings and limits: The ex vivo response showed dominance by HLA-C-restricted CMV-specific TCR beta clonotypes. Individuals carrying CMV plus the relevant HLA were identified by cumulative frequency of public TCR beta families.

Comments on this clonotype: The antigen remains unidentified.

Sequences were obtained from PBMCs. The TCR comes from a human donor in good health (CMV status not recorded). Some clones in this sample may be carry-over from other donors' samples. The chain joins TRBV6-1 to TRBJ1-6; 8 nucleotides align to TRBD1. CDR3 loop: CASGDRPANSPLHF. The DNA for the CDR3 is TGTGCCAGCGGGGACAGGCCGGCCAATTCACCCCTCCACTTT.